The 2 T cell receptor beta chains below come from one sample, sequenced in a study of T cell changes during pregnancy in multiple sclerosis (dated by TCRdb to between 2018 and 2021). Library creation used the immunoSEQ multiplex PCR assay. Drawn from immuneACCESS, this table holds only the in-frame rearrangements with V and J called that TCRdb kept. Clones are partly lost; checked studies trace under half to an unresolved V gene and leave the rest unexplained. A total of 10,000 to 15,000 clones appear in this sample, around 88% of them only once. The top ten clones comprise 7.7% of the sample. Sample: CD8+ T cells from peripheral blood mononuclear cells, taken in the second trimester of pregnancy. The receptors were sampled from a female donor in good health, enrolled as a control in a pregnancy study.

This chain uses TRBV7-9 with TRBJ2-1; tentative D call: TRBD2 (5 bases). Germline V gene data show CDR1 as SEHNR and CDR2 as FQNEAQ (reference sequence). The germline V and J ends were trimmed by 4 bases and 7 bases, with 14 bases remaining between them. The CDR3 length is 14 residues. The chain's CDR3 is CASSSIVGGNEQFF. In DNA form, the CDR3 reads TGTGCCAGCAGCTCTATTGTTGGCGGGAATGAGCAGTTCTTC.

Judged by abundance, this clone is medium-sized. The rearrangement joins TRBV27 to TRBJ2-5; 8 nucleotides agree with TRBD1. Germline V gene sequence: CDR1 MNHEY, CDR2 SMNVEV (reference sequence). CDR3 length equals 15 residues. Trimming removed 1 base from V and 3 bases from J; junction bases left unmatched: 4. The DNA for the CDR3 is TGTGCCAGCAGTTTATACCCGGGACAGGAAGAGACCCAGTACTTC. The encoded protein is CASSLYPGQEETQYF.